This passage covers 17 T cell receptor beta chains from one sample sequenced in a study of blood T cell repertoires in COVID-19. Sequencing was performed with immunoSEQ multiplex PCR; in TCRdb, only in-frame clones are kept and a portion is missing. The sample records about 80,000 clones, approximately 90% being singletons. The sequenced material came from peripheral blood. These receptors all come from a woman of 80 years or more with acute or convalescent COVID-19.

The genes are TRBV5-1 and TRBJ2-7; TRBD2 matches at 8 bases. Germline CDR1 SGHRS, CDR2 YFSETQ. J gave up 2 bases and V 7 bases, and 8 bases lay outside the gene matches. The CDR3 contains 14 residues. CDR3 nucleotide sequence: TGCGCCAGCCGTACTAGCGGAGGTCCCTACGAGCAGTACTTC. Translation: CASRTSGGPYEQYF.

The rearrangement uses TRBV19 and TRBJ1-2; no clear D gene. V shed 3 bases and J shed 1 base, with 12 bases lying between them. Germline CDR1 reads LNHDA; CDR2 reads SQIVND (reference sequence). The CDR3 spans 15 residues. The CDR3 reads CASSIEVNYNYGYTF. The CDR3 DNA follows: TGTGCCAGTAGTATCGAGGTGAATTATAACTATGGCTACACCTTC.

The rearrangement uses TRBV6-4 and TRBJ2-3, with TRBD1 identical over 9 bases. The CDR3 runs 11 residues. The V gene end was trimmed by 8 bases and the J gene end by 6 bases; junction bases not matched to a gene: 0. Germline V gives CDR1 MRHNA, CDR2 SNTAGT. The CDR3 DNA reads TGTGCCAGCGGACAGGGGGATACGCAGTATTTT. Residues: CASGQGDTQYF.

The chain carries TRBV14 and TRBJ2-2; D is possibly TRBD2 (5 bases). CDR3 length: 17 residues. CDR1 is SGHDN, CDR2 FVKESK, per germline. V dropped 4 bases and J dropped 0 bases, with 15 bases sitting between them. The CDR3 spells CASSPNERRPNTGELFF. The CDR3 DNA follows: TGTGCCAGCAGCCCAAACGAGCGGAGACCGAACACCGGGGAGCTGTTTTTT.

The gene calls are TRBV7-9 and TRBJ2-5; 8 bases map to TRBD1. The CDR3 has 15 residues. Unmatched junction bases numbered 7, after V lost 7 bases and J lost 0 bases. CDR1 and CDR2 from the germline V gene are SEHNR and FQNEAQ (reference sequence). CDR3 DNA: TGTGCCAGCAATTCAGACAGGGGCTACCAAGAGACCCAGTACTTC. Residues: CASNSDRGYQETQYF. Filled out from reference TRBV7-9 and TRBJ2-5, the complete variable domain reads DTGVSQNPRHKITKRGQNVTFRCDPISEHNRLYWYRQTLGQGPEFLTYFQNEAQLEKSRLLSDRFSAERPKGSFSTLEIQRTEQGDSAMYLCASNSDRGYQETQYFGPGTRLLVL.

The chain couples TRBV6-5 to TRBJ1-1, with D possibly being TRBD1 (6 bases). CDR1 and CDR2 (germline): MNHEY, SVGAGI. Trimming took 6 bases from V and 0 from J, leaving 14 bases between them. The CDR3 has 15 amino acids. The CDR3 DNA is TGTGCCAGCAGCTCTCGGGGACAAATGAACACTGAAGCTTTCTTT. Translating it yields CASSSRGQMNTEAFF.

This chain links TRBV19 with TRBJ2-3; 8 bases line up with TRBD2. The length of the CDR3 is 13 residues. Germline V lookup: CDR1 LNHDA, CDR2 SQIVND (reference sequence). V lost 3 bases and J lost 6; bases outside the gene matches: 2. This chain's CDR3 is CASSIASGDTQYF. The CDR3 DNA reads as TGTGCCAGTAGTATTGCTAGCGGGGATACGCAGTATTTT.

Here the CDR3 reads CASSIGGTLANTEAFF. The DNA of the CDR3 is TGTGCCAGTAGTATAGGGGGGACACTGGCGAACACTGAAGCTTTCTTT. This sequence joins TRBV19 and TRBJ1-1; tentatively, D is TRBD1 (6 bases). The V end was cut by 1 base, the J end by 1 base, with 13 bases between. CDR3 length: 16 amino acids. Germline CDR1 reads LNHDA; CDR2 reads SQIVND (reference sequence). The entire variable domain, with the rest obtained from reference TRBV19 and TRBJ1-1, is as follows: DGGITQSPKYLFRKEGQNVTLSCEQNLNHDAMYWYRQDPGQGLRLIYYSQIVNDFQKGDIAEGYSVSREKKESFPLTVTSAQKNPTAFYLCASSIGGTLANTEAFFGQGTRLTVV.

This clone was seen once. The chain carries TRBV19 and TRBJ1-5; no clear D. The CDR3 is made up of 15 amino acids. V was trimmed by 4 bases and J by 0 bases, leaving 10 bases between them. CDR1 and CDR2 from the germline V gene are LNHDA and SQIVND (reference sequence). The DNA of the CDR3 is TGTGCCAGTAGTAAGGAGGGTAATAGCAATCAGCCCCAGCATTTT. It codes for CASSKEGNSNQPQHF.

The genes are TRBV4-3 and TRBJ2-3; 7 nucleotides match TRBD1. This CDR3 has 14 residues. Germline loops: CDR1 LGHNA, CDR2 YSLEER. With 4 bases clipped from V and 0 bases from J, the junction kept 1 base outside the gene matches. The CDR3 nucleotides read TGCGCCAGCAGCCCAGGGGGAAGCACAGATACGCAGTATTTT. It is translated as CASSPGGSTDTQYF.

The chain joins TRBV5-4 to TRBJ2-7, with 12 bases fitting TRBD2. The trim removed 0 bases at V and 7 bases at J, leaving 8 bases unmatched. Germline CDR1 and CDR2: SGHNT and YYREEE (reference sequence). The CDR3 length is 16 residues. The CDR3 loop reads CASSLGLAGAEGEQYF. In DNA form, the CDR3 reads TGTGCCAGCAGCTTGGGACTAGCGGGGGCCGAGGGGGAGCAGTACTTC.

CDR3 DNA: TGTGCCAGTACCAGGGGGCGGAGGCCTAAGGACACTGAAGCTTTCTTT. Its protein is CASTRGRRPKDTEAFF. The rearrangement joins TRBV19 to TRBJ1-1, with 8 positions matching TRBD1. Trimming at V came to 7 bases and at J to 3 bases, leaving 13 bases not matched to a gene. The CDR3 sequence is 16 residues long. Germline V CDR1 and CDR2: LNHDA, SQIVND (reference sequence).

This chain links TRBV10-3 with TRBJ2-1, with D perhaps TRBD1 (8 bases). Per the germline V gene, CDR1 is ENHRY and CDR2 is SYGVKD. V lost 3 bases, J lost 5 bases, and 14 bases lay in between. The CDR3 spans 15 residues. Here the CDR3 reads CAISDRQGRDNEQFF. CDR3 nucleotides: TGTGCCATCAGTGACCGACAGGGGAGGGACAATGAGCAGTTCTTC.

This sequence joins TRBV7-8 and TRBJ1-1, with a tentative D call TRBD1 (6 bases). Germline V gene data show CDR1 as SGHVS and CDR2 as FQNEAQ. Trimming took off 4 bases at V and 1 base at J, with 13 bases between the two ends. The CDR3 consists of 15 residues. DNA for the CDR3: TGTGCCAGCAGCTCGGCGGGGGGCCAGAACACTGAAGCTTTCTTT. Encoded protein: CASSSAGGQNTEAFF.

In this sample, this clone turned up once. The chain combines TRBV7-2 with TRBJ1-3; D perhaps matches TRBD1 (5 bases). Looked up from germline, CDR1 is SGHTA and CDR2 is FQGNSA. This CDR3 spans 14 amino acids. V lost 0 bases to trimming and J lost 4 bases, with 7 bases between them. CDR3 coding DNA: TGTGCCAGCAGCTTAGCAGGGGCAGGAAACACCATATATTTT. It encodes CASSLAGAGNTIYF.

V and J are TRBV5-1 and TRBJ2-1; 11 bases match TRBD2. The J segment lost 7 bases and the V segment lost 2 bases, leaving 5 bases of the junction unmatched. Germline CDR1 reads SGHRS; CDR2 reads YFSETQ. This CDR3 contains 15 residues. CDR3 DNA sequence: TGCGCCAGCAGCTTAACTAGCGGGAGTGGTAATGAGCAGTTCTTC. Translated: CASSLTSGSGNEQFF. Supplemented by reference TRBV5-1 and TRBJ2-1, the full variable domain reads KAGVTQTPRYLIKTRGQQVTLSCSPISGHRSVSWYQQTPGQGLQFLFEYFSETQRNKGNFPGRFSGRQFSNSRSEMNVSTLELGDSALYLCASSLTSGSGNEQFFGPGTRLTVL.

This rearrangement joins TRBV2 to TRBJ1-1; TRBD1 aligns across 9 bases. Trimming removed 4 bases from V and 7 bases from J; junction bases left unmatched: 4. CDR1 and CDR2 (germline): SNHLY, FYNNEI. The CDR3 spans 13 residues. The CDR3 region has the DNA TGTGCCAGCAGTGTAACAGGGGGCGGTGAAGCTTTCTTT. Encoded protein: CASSVTGGGEAFF.